This TCR beta chain originates from a study of blood T cell repertoires in COVID-19. Assay: immunoSEQ multiplex PCR; the TCRdb copy retains only in-frame clones and omits some. Found here are approximately 330,000 clones, about nine tenths of them singletons; the top ten hold roughly a tenth. There are 15 residues in the CDR3. Trimming cost V 4 bases and J 5 bases; bases outside gene matches: 6. Germline V lookup: CDR1 SGHRS, CDR2 YFSETQ. The chain employs TRBV5-1 and TRBJ2-1; 10 nucleotides agree with TRBD1. The sample was peripheral blood. The sequence was collected from a man aged 25 to 40 with COVID-19, enrolled during active disease. CDR3 sequence: CASSGDRGANNEQFF. For the CDR3, the DNA is TGCGCCAGCAGCGGGGACAGGGGCGCTAACAATGAGCAGTTCTTC.